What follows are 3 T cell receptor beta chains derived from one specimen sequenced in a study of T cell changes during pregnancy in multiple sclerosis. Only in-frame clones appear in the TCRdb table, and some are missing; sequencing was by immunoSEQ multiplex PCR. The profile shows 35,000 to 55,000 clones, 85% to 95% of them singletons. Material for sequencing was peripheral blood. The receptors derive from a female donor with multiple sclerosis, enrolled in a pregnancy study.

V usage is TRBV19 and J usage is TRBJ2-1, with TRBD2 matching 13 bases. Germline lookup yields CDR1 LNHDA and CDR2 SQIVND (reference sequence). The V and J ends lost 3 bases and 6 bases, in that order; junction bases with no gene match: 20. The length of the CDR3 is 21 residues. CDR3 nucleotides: TGTGCCAGTAGTATCCAAGCTGTCCAAGAATTCGGACTAGCGGGAGTCAATGAGCAGTTCTTC. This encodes CASSIQAVQEFGLAGVNEQFF.

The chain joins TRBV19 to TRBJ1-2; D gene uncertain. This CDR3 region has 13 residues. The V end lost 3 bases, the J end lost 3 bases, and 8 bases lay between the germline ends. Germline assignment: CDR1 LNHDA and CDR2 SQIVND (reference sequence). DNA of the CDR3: TGTGCCAGTAGTATTGTGCCCGACTATGGCTACACCTTC. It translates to CASSIVPDYGYTF.

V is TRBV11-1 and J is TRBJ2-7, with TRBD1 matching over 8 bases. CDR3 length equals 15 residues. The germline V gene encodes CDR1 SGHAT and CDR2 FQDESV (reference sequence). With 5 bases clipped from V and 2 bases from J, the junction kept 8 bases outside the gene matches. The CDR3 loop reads CASSIPDRATYEQYF. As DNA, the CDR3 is TGTGCCAGCAGCATCCCGGACAGGGCGACCTACGAGCAGTACTTC.